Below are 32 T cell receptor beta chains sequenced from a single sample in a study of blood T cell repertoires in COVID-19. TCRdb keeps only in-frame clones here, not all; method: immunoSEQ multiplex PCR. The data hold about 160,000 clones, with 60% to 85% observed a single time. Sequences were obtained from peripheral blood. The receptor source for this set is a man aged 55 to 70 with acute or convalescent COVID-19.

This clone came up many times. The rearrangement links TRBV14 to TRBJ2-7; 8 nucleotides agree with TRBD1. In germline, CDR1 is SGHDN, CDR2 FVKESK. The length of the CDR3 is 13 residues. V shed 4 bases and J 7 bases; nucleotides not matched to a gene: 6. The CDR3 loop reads CASSLRQGKEQYF. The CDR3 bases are TGTGCCAGCAGCCTAAGACAGGGGAAAGAGCAGTACTTC.

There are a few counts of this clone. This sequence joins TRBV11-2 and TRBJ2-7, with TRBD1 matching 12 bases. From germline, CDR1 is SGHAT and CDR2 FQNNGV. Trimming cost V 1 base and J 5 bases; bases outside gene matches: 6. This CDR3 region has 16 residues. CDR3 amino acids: CASSLVAGTGGDEQYF. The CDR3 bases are TGTGCCAGCAGCTTAGTTGCCGGGACAGGGGGCGACGAGCAGTACTTC.

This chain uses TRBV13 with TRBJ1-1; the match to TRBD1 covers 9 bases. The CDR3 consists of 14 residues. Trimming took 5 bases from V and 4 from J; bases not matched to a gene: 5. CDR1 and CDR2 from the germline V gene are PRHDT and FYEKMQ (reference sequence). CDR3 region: CASSPQGALTEAFF. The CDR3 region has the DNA TGTGCCAGCAGCCCACAGGGGGCTCTCACTGAAGCTTTCTTT.

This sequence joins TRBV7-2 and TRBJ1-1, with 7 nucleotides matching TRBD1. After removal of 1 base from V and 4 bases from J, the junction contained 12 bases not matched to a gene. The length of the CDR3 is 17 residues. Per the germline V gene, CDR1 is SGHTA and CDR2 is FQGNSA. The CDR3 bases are TGTGCCAGCAGCTTAGGGGCAGGGGGGACCCTTGGCACTGAAGCTTTCTTT. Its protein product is CASSLGAGGTLGTEAFF.

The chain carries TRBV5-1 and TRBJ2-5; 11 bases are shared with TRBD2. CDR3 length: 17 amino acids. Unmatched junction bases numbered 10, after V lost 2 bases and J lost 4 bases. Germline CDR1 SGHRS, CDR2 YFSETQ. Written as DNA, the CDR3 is TGCGCCAGCAGCTTTGGGCTAGCGGGGGGAGTAAGAGAGACCCAGTACTTC. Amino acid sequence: CASSFGLAGGVRETQYF.

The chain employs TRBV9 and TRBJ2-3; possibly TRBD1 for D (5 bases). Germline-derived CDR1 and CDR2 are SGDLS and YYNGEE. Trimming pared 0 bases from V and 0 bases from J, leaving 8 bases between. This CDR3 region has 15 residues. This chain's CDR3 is CASSVEGSSTDTQYF. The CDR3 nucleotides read TGTGCCAGCAGCGTAGAGGGGTCCAGCACAGATACGCAGTATTTT.

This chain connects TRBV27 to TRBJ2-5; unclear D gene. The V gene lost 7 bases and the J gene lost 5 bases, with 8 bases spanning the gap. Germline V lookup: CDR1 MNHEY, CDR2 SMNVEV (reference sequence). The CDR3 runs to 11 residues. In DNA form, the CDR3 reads TGTGCCAGCAACTTCGGGGAGACCCAGTACTTC. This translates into CASNFGETQYF.

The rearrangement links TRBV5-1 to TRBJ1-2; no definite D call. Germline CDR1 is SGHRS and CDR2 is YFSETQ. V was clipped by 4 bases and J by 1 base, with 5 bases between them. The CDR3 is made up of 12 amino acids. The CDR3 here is CASSANNYGYTF. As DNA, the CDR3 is TGCGCCAGCAGCGCTAATAACTATGGCTACACCTTC.

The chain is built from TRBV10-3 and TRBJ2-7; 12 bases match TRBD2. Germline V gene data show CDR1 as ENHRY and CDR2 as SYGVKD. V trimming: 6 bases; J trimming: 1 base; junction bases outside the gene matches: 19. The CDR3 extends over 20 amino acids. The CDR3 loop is CAIRSQGAAVTSGGSYEQYF. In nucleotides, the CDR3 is TGTGCCATCAGGAGTCAGGGGGCGGCCGTGACTAGCGGGGGTTCCTACGAGCAGTACTTC.

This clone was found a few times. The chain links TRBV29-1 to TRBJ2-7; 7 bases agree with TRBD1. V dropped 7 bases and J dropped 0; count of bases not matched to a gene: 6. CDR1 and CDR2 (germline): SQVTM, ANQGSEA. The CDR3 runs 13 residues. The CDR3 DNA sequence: TGCAGCGGGTTGACAGGGAGCTCCTACGAGCAGTACTTC. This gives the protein CSGLTGSSYEQYF.

CDR3 DNA: TGTGCCAGCAGCTCGAGACTAGCGGGGACCTACGAGCAGTACTTC. Encoded protein: CASSSRLAGTYEQYF. The chain joins TRBV7-8 to TRBJ2-7; 11 positions agree with TRBD2. The length of the CDR3 is 15 residues. CDR1 is SGHVS, CDR2 FQNEAQ, per germline. Trimming removed 4 bases from V and 2 bases from J; junction bases left unmatched: 4.

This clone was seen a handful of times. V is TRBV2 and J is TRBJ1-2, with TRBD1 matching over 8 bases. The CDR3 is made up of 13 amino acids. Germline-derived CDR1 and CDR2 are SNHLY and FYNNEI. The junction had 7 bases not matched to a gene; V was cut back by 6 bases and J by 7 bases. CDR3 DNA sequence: TGTGCCAGCAGAGGACAGGGAACGGGTGGCTACACCTTC. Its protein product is CASRGQGTGGYTF.

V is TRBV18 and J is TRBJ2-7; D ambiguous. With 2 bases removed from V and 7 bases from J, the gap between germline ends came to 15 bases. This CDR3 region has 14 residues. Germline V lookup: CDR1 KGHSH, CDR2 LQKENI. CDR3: CASSPVNGLEEQYF. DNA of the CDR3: TGTGCCAGCTCACCAGTAAATGGCTTGGAGGAGCAGTACTTC.

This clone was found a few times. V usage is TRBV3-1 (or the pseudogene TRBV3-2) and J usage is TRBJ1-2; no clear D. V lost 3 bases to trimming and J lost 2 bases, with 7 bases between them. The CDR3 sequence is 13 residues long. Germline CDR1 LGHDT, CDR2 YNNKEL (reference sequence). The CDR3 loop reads CASSQRLNYGYTF. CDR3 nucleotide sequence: TGTGCCAGCAGCCAGAGGTTAAACTATGGCTACACCTTC.

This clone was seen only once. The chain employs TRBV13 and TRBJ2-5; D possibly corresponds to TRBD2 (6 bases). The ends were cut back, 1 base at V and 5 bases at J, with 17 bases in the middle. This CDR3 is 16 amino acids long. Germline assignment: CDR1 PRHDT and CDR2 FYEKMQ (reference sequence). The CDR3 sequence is CASSLAHSGERETQYF. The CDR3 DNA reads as TGTGCCAGCAGCTTAGCACACTCGGGGGAGCGGGAGACCCAGTACTTC. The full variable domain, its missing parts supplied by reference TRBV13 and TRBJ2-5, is AAGVIQSPRHLIKEKRETATLKCYPIPRHDTVYWYQQGPGQDPQFLISFYEKMQSDKGSIPDRFSAQQFSDYHSELNMSSLELGDSALYFCASSLAHSGERETQYFGPGTRLLVL.

CDR3 sequence: CASSPDIPVRSGNTIYF. CDR3 sequence (DNA): TGTGCCAGCAGTCCCGACATCCCTGTCCGCTCTGGAAACACCATATATTTT. This rearrangement joins TRBV6-2 or TRBV6-3 to TRBJ1-3; D unresolved. V lost 5 bases and J lost 0, with 17 bases in between. The CDR3 covers 17 residues. Germline V lookup: CDR1 MNHEY, CDR2 SVGEGT.

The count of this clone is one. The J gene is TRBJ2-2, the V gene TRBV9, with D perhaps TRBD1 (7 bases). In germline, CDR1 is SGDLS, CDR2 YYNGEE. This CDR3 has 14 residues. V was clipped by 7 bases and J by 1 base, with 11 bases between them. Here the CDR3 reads CASRGTENTGELFF. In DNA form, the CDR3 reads TGTGCCAGCCGCGGGACAGAGAACACCGGGGAGCTGTTTTTT.

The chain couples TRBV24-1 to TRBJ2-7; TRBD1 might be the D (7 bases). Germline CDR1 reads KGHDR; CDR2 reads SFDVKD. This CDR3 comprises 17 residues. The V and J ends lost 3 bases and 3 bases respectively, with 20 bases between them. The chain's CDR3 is CATSDTAGGGVVYEQYF. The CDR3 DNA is TGTGCCACCAGTGATACCGCCGGAGGGGGCGTCGTCTACGAGCAGTACTTC.

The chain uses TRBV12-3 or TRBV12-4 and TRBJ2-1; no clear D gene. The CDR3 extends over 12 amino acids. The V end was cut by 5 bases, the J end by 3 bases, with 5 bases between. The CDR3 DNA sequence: TGTGCCAGCAGTCCCAACTACAATGAGCAGTTCTTC. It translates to CASSPNYNEQFF.

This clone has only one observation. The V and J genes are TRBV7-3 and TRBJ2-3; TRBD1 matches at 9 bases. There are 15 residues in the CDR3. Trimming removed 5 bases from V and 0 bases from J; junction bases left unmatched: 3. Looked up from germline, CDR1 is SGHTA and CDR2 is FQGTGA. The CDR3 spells CASSRGTGSTDTQYF. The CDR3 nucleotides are TGTGCCAGCAGCCGCGGGACAGGGAGCACAGATACGCAGTATTTT.

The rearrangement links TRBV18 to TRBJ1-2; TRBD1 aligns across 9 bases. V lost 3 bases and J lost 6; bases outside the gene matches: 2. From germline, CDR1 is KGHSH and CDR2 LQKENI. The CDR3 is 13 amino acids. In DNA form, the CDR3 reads TGTGCCAGCTCACCGGGACAGGGAAATGGCTACACCTTC. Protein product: CASSPGQGNGYTF. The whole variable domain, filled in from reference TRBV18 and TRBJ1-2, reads NAGVMQNPRHLVRRRGQEARLRCSPMKGHSHVYWYRQLPEEGLKFMVYLQKENIIDESGMPKERFSAEFPKEGPSILRIQQVVRGDSAAYFCASSPGQGNGYTFGSGTRLTVV.

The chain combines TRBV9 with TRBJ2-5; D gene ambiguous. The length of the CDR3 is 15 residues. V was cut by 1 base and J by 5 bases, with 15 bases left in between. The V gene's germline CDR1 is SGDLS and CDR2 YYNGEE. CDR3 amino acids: CASSVTSWAEETQYF. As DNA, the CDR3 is TGTGCCAGCAGCGTAACAAGTTGGGCTGAGGAGACCCAGTACTTC.

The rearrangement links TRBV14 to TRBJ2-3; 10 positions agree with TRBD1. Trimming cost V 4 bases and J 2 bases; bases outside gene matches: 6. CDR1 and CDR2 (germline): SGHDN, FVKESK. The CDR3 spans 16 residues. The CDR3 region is CASSLRQGASTDTQYF. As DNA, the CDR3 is TGTGCCAGCAGCCTAAGACAGGGGGCCTCCACAGATACGCAGTATTTT.

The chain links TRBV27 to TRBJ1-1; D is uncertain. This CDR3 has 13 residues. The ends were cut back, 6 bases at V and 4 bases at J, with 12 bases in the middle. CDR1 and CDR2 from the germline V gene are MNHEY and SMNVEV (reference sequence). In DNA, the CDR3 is TGTGCCAGCAGGCCTCTTGGAGGCACTGAAGCTTTCTTT. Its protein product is CASRPLGGTEAFF.

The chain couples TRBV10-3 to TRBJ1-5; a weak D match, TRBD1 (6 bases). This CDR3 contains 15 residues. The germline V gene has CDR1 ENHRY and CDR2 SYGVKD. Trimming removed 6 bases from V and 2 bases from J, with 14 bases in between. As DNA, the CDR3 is TGTGCCATCAGAGCGGGACACGGCGGCAATCAGCCCCAGCATTTT. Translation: CAIRAGHGGNQPQHF.

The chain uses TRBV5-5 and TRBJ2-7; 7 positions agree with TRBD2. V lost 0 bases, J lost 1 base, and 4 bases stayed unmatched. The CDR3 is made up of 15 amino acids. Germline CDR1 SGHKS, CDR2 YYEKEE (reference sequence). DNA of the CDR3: TGTGCCAGCAGCTTGGGCCTAGCGGAGTCCTACGAGCAGTACTTC. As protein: CASSLGLAESYEQYF.

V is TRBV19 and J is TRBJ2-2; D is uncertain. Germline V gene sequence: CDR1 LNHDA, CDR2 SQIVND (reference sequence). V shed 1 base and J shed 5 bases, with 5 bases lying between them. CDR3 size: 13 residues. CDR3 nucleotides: TGTGCCAGTAGTATAGCTAGTACCGGGGAGCTGTTTTTT. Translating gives CASSIASTGELFF.

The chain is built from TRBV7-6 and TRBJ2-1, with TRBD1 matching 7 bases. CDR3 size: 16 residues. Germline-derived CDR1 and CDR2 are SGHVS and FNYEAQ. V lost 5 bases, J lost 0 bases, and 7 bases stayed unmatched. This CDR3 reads CASSPGQTSSYNEQFF. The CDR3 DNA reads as TGTGCCAGCAGCCCGGGACAGACAAGCTCCTACAATGAGCAGTTCTTC.

The CDR3 DNA is TGTGCCAGCAGCTTACAGGGTTCGTTTGGAAACACCATATATTTT. Its protein is CASSLQGSFGNTIYF. The chain recombines TRBV7-9 with TRBJ1-3; tentatively, D is TRBD1 (5 bases). The germline gives CDR1 SEHNR, CDR2 FQNEAQ (reference sequence). The V gene lost 2 bases and the J gene lost 3 bases, with 11 bases spanning the gap. The CDR3 totals 15 residues.

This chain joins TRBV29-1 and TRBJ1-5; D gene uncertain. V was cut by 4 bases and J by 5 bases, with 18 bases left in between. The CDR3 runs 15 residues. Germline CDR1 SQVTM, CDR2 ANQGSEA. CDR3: CSVVLMGRTDQPQHF. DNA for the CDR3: TGCAGCGTTGTCTTGATGGGCCGGACTGATCAGCCCCAGCATTTT.

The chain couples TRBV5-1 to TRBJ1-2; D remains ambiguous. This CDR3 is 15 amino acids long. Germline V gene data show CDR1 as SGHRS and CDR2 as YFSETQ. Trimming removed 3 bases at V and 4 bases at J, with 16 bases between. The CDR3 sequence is CASSSSGMRGYGYTF. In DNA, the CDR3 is TGCGCCAGCAGCTCCTCGGGTATGCGTGGCTATGGCTACACCTTC.

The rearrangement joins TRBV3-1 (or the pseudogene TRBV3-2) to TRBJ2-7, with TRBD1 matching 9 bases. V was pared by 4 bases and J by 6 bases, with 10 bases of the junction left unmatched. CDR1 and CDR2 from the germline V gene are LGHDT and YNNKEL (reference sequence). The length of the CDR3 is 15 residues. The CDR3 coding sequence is TGTGCCAGCAGCCGCCCCGTGGGACAGGGAGGCGAGCAGTACTTC. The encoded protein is CASSRPVGQGGEQYF.